Below are 13 T cell receptor beta chains sequenced from a single sample in a study of T cell changes during pregnancy in multiple sclerosis. Here immunoSEQ multiplex PCR was the method, and the copy in TCRdb shows in-frame clones only, minus some. The data hold some 60,000 clones, with about nine tenths observed a single time. Sample: CD4+ T cells from peripheral blood mononuclear cells, taken in the third trimester of pregnancy. The source is a female donor with multiple sclerosis, enrolled in a pregnancy study.

This clone was picked up one time. J is TRBJ1-1 and V is TRBV7-2; D uncertain. From germline, CDR1 is SGHTA and CDR2 FQGNSA. The ends were cut back, 5 bases at V and 2 bases at J, with 9 bases in the middle. The CDR3 is 13 residues long. The CDR3 DNA follows: TGTGCCAGCAGCCCTACGGTTAACACTGAAGCTTTCTTT. Residues: CASSPTVNTEAFF.

The CDR3 DNA reads as TGTGCCAGCTCACCTCAGGGCATACTCAACTATGGCTACACCTTC. Amino acids: CASSPQGILNYGYTF. The rearrangement joins TRBV18 to TRBJ1-2; TRBD1 might be the D (5 bases). Deletions cut 3 bases from V and 2 bases from J, with 13 bases between. The CDR3 covers 15 residues. The germline V gene has CDR1 KGHSH and CDR2 LQKENI.

This sequence joins TRBV7-9 and TRBJ2-7; 7 nucleotides match TRBD2. V was pared by 5 bases and J by 5 bases, with 6 bases of the junction left unmatched. There are 13 residues in the CDR3. Germline V CDR1 and CDR2: SEHNR, FQNEAQ (reference sequence). CDR3 protein: CASSKGGPDEQYF. CDR3 nucleotides: TGTGCCAGCAGCAAGGGAGGGCCGGACGAGCAGTACTTC.

This chain uses TRBV5-6 with TRBJ1-1, with D maybe TRBD1 (5 bases). The CDR3 consists of 13 residues. From germline, CDR1 is SGHDT and CDR2 YYEEEE. V was pared by 1 base and J by 8 bases, with 12 bases between. CDR3: CASSLSGPGEAFF. CDR3 in DNA: TGTGCCAGCAGCTTGTCAGGGCCCGGGGAAGCTTTCTTT.

This rearrangement joins TRBV6-5 to TRBJ2-1; perhaps TRBD1 as D (5 bases). Germline V lookup: CDR1 MNHEY, CDR2 SVGAGI. Trimming removed 5 bases from V and 4 bases from J, with 12 bases in between. The length of the CDR3 is 14 residues. The DNA for the CDR3 is TGTGCCAGCAGTATGGCGACAGAGTACAATGAGCAGTTCTTC. Protein sequence: CASSMATEYNEQFF.

This clone was recorded a few times. The chain has TRBV2 and TRBJ1-5; 7 nucleotides align to TRBD1. The CDR3 is made up of 15 amino acids. Per germline, CDR1 SNHLY and CDR2 FYNNEI. V was pared by 2 bases and J by 3 bases, with 4 bases of the junction left unmatched. CDR3 in DNA: TGTGCCAGCAGTGAACAGGGGGTGAACAATCAGCCCCAGCATTTT. It is translated as CASSEQGVNNQPQHF.

This rearrangement joins TRBV5-1 to TRBJ1-6; tentatively, D is TRBD1 (6 bases). CDR1 is SGHRS and CDR2 is YFSETQ in the germline V gene. The length of the CDR3 is 21 residues. V shed 4 bases and J shed 0 bases, with 26 bases lying between them. CDR3 in DNA: TGCGCCAGCAGCCCTCGGTCGGGGGGCTGGGAGGGTCGCTCCTATAATTCACCCCTCCACTTT. Its protein product is CASSPRSGGWEGRSYNSPLHF.

The chain combines TRBV29-1 with TRBJ2-3; the match to TRBD2 covers 9 bases. This CDR3 region has 14 residues. CDR1 and CDR2 from the germline V gene are SQVTM and ANQGSEA. Trimming removed 3 bases from V and 2 bases from J; junction bases left unmatched: 3. As DNA, the CDR3 is TGCAGCGTTGATGGCGGGGGGGACACAGATACGCAGTATTTT. Protein product: CSVDGGGDTDTQYF.

V and J are TRBV20-1 and TRBJ2-3, with D tentatively TRBD1 (5 bases). CDR3 size: 11 residues. V lost 6 bases and J lost 8, with 12 bases in between. Germline CDR1 DFQATT, CDR2 SNEGSKA (reference sequence). The CDR3 nucleotides read TGCAGTGCAAAGGGGCCTGGTACGCAGTATTTT. This encodes CSAKGPGTQYF.

This chain uses TRBV7-2 with TRBJ2-4; D remains ambiguous. Germline V gene data show CDR1 as SGHTA and CDR2 as FQGNSA. V was pared by 3 bases and J by 0 bases, with 9 bases between. The CDR3 sequence is 15 residues long. CDR3 coding DNA: TGTGCCAGCAGCTTCGACATTCTAGCCAAAAACATTCAGTACTTC. It encodes CASSFDILAKNIQYF.

The chain joins TRBV30 to TRBJ1-5; TRBD1 aligns across 9 bases. This CDR3 region has 17 residues. J gave up 4 bases and V 2 bases, and 12 bases lay outside the gene matches. Germline values: CDR1 GTSNPN, CDR2 SVGIG (reference sequence). The DNA for the CDR3 is TGTGCCTGGAGTACGGACAGGGGCTTTTCTAGGAATCAGCCCCAGCATTTT. It specifies CAWSTDRGFSRNQPQHF. The full variable domain, its missing parts supplied by reference TRBV30 and TRBJ1-5, is SQTIHQWPATLVQPVGSPLSLECTVEGTSNPNLYWYRQAAGRGLQLLFYSVGIGQISSEVPQNLSASRPQDRQFILSSKKLLLSDSGFYLCAWSTDRGFSRNQPQHFGDGTRLSIL.

The rearrangement joins TRBV15 to TRBJ1-4; a possible D gene is TRBD1 (6 bases). Trimming took 0 bases from V and 5 from J, leaving 13 bases between them. Germline-derived CDR1 and CDR2 are LNHNV and YYDKDF (reference sequence). This CDR3 has 16 amino acids. For the CDR3, the DNA is TGTGCCACCAGCAGAGATCTATCGACAGGAAATGAAAAACTGTTTTTT. Amino acid sequence: CATSRDLSTGNEKLFF.

V and J are TRBV18 and TRBJ1-4, with D perhaps TRBD1 (5 bases). Germline CDR1 is KGHSH and CDR2 is LQKENI. Trimming cost V 3 bases and J 4 bases, with 9 bases left between them. This CDR3 region has 14 residues. Here the CDR3 reads CASSPGGNNEKLFF. Here the CDR3 DNA reads TGTGCCAGCTCACCCGGGGGAAATAATGAAAAACTGTTTTTT.